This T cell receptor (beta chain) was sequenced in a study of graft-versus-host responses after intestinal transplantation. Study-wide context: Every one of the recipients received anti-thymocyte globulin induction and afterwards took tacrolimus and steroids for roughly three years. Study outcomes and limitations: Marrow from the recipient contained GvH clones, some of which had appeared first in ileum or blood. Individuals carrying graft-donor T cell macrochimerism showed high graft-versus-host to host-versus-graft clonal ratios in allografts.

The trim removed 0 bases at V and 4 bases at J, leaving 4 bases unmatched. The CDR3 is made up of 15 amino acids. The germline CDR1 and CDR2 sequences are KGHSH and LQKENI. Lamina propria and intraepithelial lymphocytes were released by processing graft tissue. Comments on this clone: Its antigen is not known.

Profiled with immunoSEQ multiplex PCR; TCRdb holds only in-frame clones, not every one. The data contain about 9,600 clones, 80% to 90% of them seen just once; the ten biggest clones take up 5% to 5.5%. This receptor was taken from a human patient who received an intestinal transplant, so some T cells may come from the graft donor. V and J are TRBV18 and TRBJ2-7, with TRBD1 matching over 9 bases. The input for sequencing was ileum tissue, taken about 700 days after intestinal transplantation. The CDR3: CASSPPGQGIYEQYF. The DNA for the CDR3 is TGTGCCAGCTCACCACCGGGACAGGGTATTTACGAGCAGTACTTC.